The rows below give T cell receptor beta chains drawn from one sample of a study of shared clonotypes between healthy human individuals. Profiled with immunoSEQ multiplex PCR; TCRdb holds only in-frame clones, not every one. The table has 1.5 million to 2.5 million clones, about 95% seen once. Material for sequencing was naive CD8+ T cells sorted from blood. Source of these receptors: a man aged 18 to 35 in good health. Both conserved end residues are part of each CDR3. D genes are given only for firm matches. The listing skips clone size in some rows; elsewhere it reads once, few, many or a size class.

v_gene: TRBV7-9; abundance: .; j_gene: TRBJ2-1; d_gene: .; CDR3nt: TGTGCCAGCAGCTCCCACCTGGCGGGAAAATCCTACAATGAGCAGTTCTTC; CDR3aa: CASSSHLAGKSYNEQFF
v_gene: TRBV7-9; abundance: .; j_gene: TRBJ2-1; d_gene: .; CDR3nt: TGTGCCAGCAGCTTATCCGAATCAGATGAGCAGTTCTTC; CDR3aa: CASSLSESDEQFF
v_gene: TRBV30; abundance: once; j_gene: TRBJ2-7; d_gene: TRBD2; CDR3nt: TGTGCCTGGAGTTCTAGCGGGGGCTACGAGCAGTACTTC; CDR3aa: CAWSSSGGYEQYF
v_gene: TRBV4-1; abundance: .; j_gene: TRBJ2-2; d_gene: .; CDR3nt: TGCGCCAGCAGCCACCAGACAGTTACCGGGGAGCTGTTTTTT; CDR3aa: CASSHQTVTGELFF
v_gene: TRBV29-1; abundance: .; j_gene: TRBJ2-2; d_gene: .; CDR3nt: TGCAGCGTTTCTCACTGGGATCTCCAGAACACCGGGGAGCTGTTTTTT; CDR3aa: CSVSHWDLQNTGELFF
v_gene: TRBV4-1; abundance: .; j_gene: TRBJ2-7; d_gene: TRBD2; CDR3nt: TGCGCCAGCAGCCAAGGACTAGCTACGTACTTC; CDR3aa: CASSQGLATYF
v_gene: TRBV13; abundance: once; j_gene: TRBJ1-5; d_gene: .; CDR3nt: TGTGCCAGCAGCTTAGGCCGGGGCAATCAGCCCCAGCATTTT; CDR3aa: CASSLGRGNQPQHF
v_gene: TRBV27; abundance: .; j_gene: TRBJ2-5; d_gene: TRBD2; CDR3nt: TGTGCCAGCAGTTTATCACCTAGCGGGGGGGCCCAAGAGACCCAGTACTTC; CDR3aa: CASSLSPSGGAQETQYF
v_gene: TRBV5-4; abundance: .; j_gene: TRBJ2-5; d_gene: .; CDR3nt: TGTGCCAGCAGCTTATGGGGAGAAGAGACCCAGTACTTC; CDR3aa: CASSLWGEETQYF
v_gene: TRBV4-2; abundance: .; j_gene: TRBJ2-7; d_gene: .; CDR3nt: TGTGCCAGCAGCCCTAGATTGGGGCAAAACTCCTACGAGCAGTACTTC; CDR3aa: CASSPRLGQNSYEQYF
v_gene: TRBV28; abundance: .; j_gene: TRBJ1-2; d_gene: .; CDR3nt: TGTGCCAGCACCTATACTTCCTCCGGCTATGGCTACACCTTC; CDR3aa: CASTYTSSGYGYTF
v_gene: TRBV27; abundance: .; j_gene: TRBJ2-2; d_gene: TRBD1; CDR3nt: TGTGCCAGCAGCGTTCCAGGGGGCCCCGGGGAGCTGTTTTTT; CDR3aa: CASSVPGGPGELFF
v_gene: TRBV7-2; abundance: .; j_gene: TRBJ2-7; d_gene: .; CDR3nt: TGTGCCAGCACTCTGGAAGGGGGGGTCGAGCAGTACTTC; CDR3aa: CASTLEGGVEQYF
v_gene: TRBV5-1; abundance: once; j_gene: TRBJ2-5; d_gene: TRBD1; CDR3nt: TGCGCCAGCAGCTCGCCCCGGGACAGTGCTCAAGAGACCCAGTACTTC; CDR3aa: CASSSPRDSAQETQYF
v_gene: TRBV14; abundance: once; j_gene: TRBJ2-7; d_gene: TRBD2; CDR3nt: TGTGCCAGCAGCCAAGGGCTAGCGGGCTACGAGCAGTACTTC; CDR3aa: CASSQGLAGYEQYF
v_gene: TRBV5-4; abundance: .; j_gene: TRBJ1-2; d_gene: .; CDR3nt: TGTGCCTCCAGCAAGGGGGAGTACTATGGGGGCTACACCTTC; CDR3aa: CASSKGEYYGGYTF
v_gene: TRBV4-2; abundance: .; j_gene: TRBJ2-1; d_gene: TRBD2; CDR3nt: TGTGCCAGCAGCCAGTTAGCGGGGGGGCTGGACAATGAGCAGTTCTTC; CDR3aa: CASSQLAGGLDNEQFF
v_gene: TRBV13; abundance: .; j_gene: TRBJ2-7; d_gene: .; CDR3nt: TGTGCCAGCAGCCAAGGGGGGAGCACCTACGAGCAGTACTTC; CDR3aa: CASSQGGSTYEQYF
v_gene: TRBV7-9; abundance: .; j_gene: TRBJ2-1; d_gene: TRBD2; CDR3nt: TGTGCCAGCAGCTTTGGGACTAGCGGGGGTTCCTCCTACAATGAGCAGTTCTTC; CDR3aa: CASSFGTSGGSSYNEQFF
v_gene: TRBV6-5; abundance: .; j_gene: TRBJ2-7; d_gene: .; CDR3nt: TGTGCCAGCAGTTACTCGGAGGAGTCCTACGAGCAGTACTTC; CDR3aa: CASSYSEESYEQYF
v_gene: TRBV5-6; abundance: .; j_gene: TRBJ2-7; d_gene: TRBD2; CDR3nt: TGTGCCAGCAGCGGAGGAACTAGCGGACCTAAGAGCTACGAGCAGTACTTC; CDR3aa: CASSGGTSGPKSYEQYF
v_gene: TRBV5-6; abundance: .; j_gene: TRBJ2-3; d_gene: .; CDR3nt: TGTGCCAGCAGCTTGGGTCAGGGGAAAGATACGCAGTATTTT; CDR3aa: CASSLGQGKDTQYF
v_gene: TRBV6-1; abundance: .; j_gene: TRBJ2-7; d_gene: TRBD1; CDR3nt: TGTGCCAGCAATTACAGGGGAGCCTACGAGCAGTACTTC; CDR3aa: CASNYRGAYEQYF
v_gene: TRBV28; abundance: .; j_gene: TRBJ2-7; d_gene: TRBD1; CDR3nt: TGTGCCAGCAGTTGGACAGGGGATGGTAGCGAGCAGTACTTC; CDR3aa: CASSWTGDGSEQYF
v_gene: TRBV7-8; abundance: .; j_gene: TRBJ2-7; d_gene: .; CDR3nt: TGTGCCAGCAGCTGGGAGATGATACGGGACCGATCCTCCGAGCAGTACTTC; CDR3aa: CASSWEMIRDRSSEQYF
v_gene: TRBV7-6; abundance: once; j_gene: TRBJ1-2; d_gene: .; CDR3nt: TGTGCCAGCAGCTTCCCCGGGGGGTATAGGCGCGCGGGCTACACCTTC; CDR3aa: CASSFPGGYRRAGYTF
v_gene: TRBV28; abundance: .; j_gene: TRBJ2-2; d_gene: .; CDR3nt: TGTGCCAGCAGTGTCGGGGGCCCGAACACCGGGGAGCTGTTTTTT; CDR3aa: CASSVGGPNTGELFF
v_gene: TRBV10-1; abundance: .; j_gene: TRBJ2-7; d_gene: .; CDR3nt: TGCGCCAGCAGTGAGTACCCGGACAACTACGAGCAGTACTTC; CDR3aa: CASSEYPDNYEQYF
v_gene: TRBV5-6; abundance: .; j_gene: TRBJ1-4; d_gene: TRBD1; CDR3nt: TGTGCCAGCAGCTTGCGGCAGGGGGCGGCTAATGAAAAACTGTTTTTT; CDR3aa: CASSLRQGAANEKLFF
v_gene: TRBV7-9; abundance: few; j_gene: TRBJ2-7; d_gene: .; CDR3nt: TGTGCCAGCAGCAAGACCTACGAGCAGTACTTC; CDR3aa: CASSKTYEQYF
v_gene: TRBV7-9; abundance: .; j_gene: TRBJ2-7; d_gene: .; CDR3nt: TGTGCCAGCAGCTCGAGCTCAGCCAGCGCTAATAAGGGGGAGCAGTACTTC; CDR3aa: CASSSSSASANKGEQYF
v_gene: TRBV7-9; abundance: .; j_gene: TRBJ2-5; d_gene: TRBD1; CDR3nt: TGTGCCAGCAGCTTCCGATCTGACAGGGCTTCAGAGACCCAGTACTTC; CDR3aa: CASSFRSDRASETQYF
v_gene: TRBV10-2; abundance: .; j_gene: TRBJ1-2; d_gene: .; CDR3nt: TGCGCCAGCAGTGAGTCGACTGAGACAGATTATGGCTACACCTTC; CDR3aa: CASSESTETDYGYTF
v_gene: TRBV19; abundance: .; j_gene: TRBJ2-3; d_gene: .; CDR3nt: TGTGCCAGTAGTATAGATCTTGAGGATACGCAGTATTTT; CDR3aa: CASSIDLEDTQYF
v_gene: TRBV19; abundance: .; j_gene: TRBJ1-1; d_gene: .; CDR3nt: TGTGCCAGTAGTATATACAGGAACACTGAAGCTTTCTTT; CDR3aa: CASSIYRNTEAFF
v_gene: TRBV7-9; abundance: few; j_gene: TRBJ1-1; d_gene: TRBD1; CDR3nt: TGTGCCAGCAGCTCCGGACAGGGGAACACTGAAGCTTTCTTT; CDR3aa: CASSSGQGNTEAFF
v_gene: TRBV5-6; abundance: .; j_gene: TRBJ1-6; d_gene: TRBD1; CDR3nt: TGTGCCAGCAGCCCCGGGACAGGGGGCGGTAATTCACCCCTCCACTTT; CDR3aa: CASSPGTGGGNSPLHF
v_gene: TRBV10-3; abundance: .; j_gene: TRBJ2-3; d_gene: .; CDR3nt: TGTGCCATCAGTGGCCCAGACCCGTCAGATACGCAGTATTTT; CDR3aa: CAISGPDPSDTQYF
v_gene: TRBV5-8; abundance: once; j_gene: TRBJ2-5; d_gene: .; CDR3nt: TGTGCCAGCAGCTTTGACATGGAGGAGACCCAGTACTTC; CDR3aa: CASSFDMEETQYF
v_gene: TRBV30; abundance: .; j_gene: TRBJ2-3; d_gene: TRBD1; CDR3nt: TGTGCCTGGAGTAGCACAGGGGCGAGCACAGATACGCAGTATTTT; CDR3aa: CAWSSTGASTDTQYF
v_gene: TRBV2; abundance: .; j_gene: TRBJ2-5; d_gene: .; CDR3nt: TGTGCCAGCAGTGAAGCGACCGAAGGTGAGGGAGAGACCCAGTACTTC; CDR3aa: CASSEATEGEGETQYF